Presented here are 26 T cell receptor beta chains from one specimen sequenced in a study of HIV-infected patients and healthy controls (dated by TCRdb to the mid-2010s). The library was produced with 5' RACE. The run used an Illumina MiSeq. About 500 ng RNA was reverse transcribed with SuperScript III using primers against the alpha and beta constant regions. Separate alpha and beta chain libraries were generated by chain-specific third strand synthesis with multiplexing indices. TCRdb handled the public reads itself, with Q25 trimming in fastp and clone calling in MiXCR, and kept productive beta chains. Here each entry gathers all rows of one CDR3 protein and keeps the most common genes and DNA. Within this sample are 15,000 to 20,000 distinct CDR3 sequences, with 8.5% of them counted one time only. The leading ten clones occupy 21% of the sample. Follow-up blood was drawn from HIV-infected patients roughly three months, about 14 weeks, after the initiation of antiretroviral therapy. Since whole blood was used without any cell fractionation, the repertoire reflected all peripheral T cells in unsorted form.

This specimen consisted of blood, obtained during antiretroviral therapy. All receptors come from an adult with HIV infection.

This clonotype was counted between two and nine times. The V call is TRBV6-1, the J call TRBJ1-1; D may be TRBD1 (6 bases). Trimming removed 5 bases at V and 3 bases at J, with 19 bases between. Germline V gene data show CDR1 as MNHNS and CDR2 as SASEGT. The CDR3 runs 16 residues. The CDR3 bases are TGTGCCAGCAGTTCGAACTGGGGGCAGGGGCACACTGAAGCTTTCTTT. Its translation: CASSSNWGQGHTEAFF.

This clonotype has at least ten counts. This chain uses TRBV5-5 with TRBJ1-5; 9 positions match TRBD1. This CDR3 is built from 15 residues. In germline, CDR1 is SGHKS, CDR2 YYEKEE (reference sequence). V was clipped by 4 bases and J by 5 bases; unmatched bases: 7. In DNA form, the CDR3 reads TGTGCCAGCAGCCGAGGACAGGGGAAAGATCAGCCCCAGCATTTT. It specifies CASSRGQGKDQPQHF.

Turning to this clonotype: This may arise from a read error, as a much more abundant clone is one base away. V is TRBV19 and J is TRBJ1-5; 7 bases are a match to TRBD1. Looked up from germline, CDR1 is LNHDA and CDR2 is SQIVND (reference sequence). This CDR3 is built from 15 residues. The DNA of the CDR3 is TGTGCCAGTAGTATGGACTCAGGGGGTGGACAGCTCCAGCATTTT. Protein product: CASSMDSGGGQLQHF.

This clonotype was seen ten or more times. The CDR3 sequence is CASSYPNSYEQYF. The CDR3 DNA sequence: TGTGCCAGCAGTTATCCGAATTCCTACGAGCAGTACTTC. The chain couples TRBV6-2 or TRBV6-3 to TRBJ2-7; D ambiguous. CDR1 and CDR2 (germline): MNHEY, SVGEGT. The CDR3 covers 13 residues. V lost 3 bases, J lost 1 base, and 7 bases lay in between.

This clonotype was detected ten times or more. V gene TRBV2 combines with J gene TRBJ1-6; unclear D gene. Germline V CDR1 and CDR2: SNHLY, FYNNEI. The CDR3 loop spans 13 amino acids. The V end lost 6 bases, the J end lost 7 bases, and 10 bases lay between the germline ends. The CDR3 sequence is CASRVTENSPLHF. CDR3 sequence (DNA): TGTGCCAGCAGGGTGACCGAGAATTCACCCCTCCACTTT.

The rearrangement uses TRBV28 and TRBJ2-3; 10 bases are a match to TRBD2. The junction had 11 bases not matched to a gene; V was cut back by 2 bases and J by 9 bases. Germline CDR1 MDHEN, CDR2 SYDVKM. The CDR3 length is 16 residues. The CDR3 DNA reads TGTGCCAGCAGTTTACCCCGGACTAGCGGAACTAGAACGCAGTATTTT. Translating it yields CASSLPRTSGTRTQYF.

This clonotype was detected ten times or more. The V and J genes are TRBV14 and TRBJ2-1; TRBD2 aligns across 8 bases. This CDR3 region has 16 residues. Germline values: CDR1 SGHDN, CDR2 FVKESK. V lost 1 base to trimming and J lost 9 bases; unmatched junction nucleotides: 11. CDR3 sequence: CASSQGLSGGGGEQFF. As DNA, the CDR3 is TGTGCCAGCAGCCAAGGTTTGAGCGGGGGAGGTGGTGAGCAGTTCTTC.

This clonotype was found many times. The rearrangement links TRBV28 to TRBJ2-5, with D possibly TRBD1 on 6 matching bases. The ends were cut back, 6 bases at V and 1 base at J, with 15 bases in the middle. Per the germline V gene, CDR1 is MDHEN and CDR2 is SYDVKM. The CDR3 contains 15 residues. CDR3 DNA sequence: TGTGCCAGCAGCGCTCGTAGGGGGTTCCAAGAGACCCAGTACTTC. Translation gives CASSARRGFQETQYF.

The chain employs TRBV11-2 and TRBJ2-7; 7 bases map to TRBD1. Trimming took 6 bases from V and 3 from J; bases not matched to a gene: 14. Germline V gene lookup returns CDR1 SGHAT and CDR2 FQNNGV. The CDR3 consists of 16 residues. The CDR3 reads CASSFPRDRVLYEQYF. CDR3 in DNA: TGTGCCAGCAGTTTTCCCCGGGACAGAGTTCTCTACGAGCAGTACTTC.

The chain is built from TRBV20-1 and TRBJ1-6; TRBD1 matches at 7 bases. Germline trimming cut 0 bases from V and 2 bases from J; bases unmatched to any gene: 4. Per the germline V gene, CDR1 is DFQATT and CDR2 is SNEGSKA (reference sequence). This CDR3 contains 16 residues. The CDR3, as DNA: TGCAGTGCTAGAGATCGACAGGGAACCTATAATTCACCCCTCCACTTT. Translated, it gives CSARDRQGTYNSPLHF.

This clonotype was recorded at least ten times. V is TRBV30 and J is TRBJ2-7; TRBD1 matches at 9 bases. Per germline, CDR1 GTSNPN and CDR2 SVGIG (reference sequence). V was clipped by 5 bases and J by 5 bases; unmatched bases: 10. The CDR3 consists of 14 residues. The CDR3 DNA follows: TGTGCCTGGGGAGACCCGGACAGGGGCCACGAGCAGTACTTC. Its translation: CAWGDPDRGHEQYF. The whole variable domain, filled in from reference TRBV30 and TRBJ2-7, reads SQTIHQWPATLVQPVGSPLSLECTVEGTSNPNLYWYRQAAGRGLQLLFYSVGIGQISSEVPQNLSASRPQDRQFILSSKKLLLSDSGFYLCAWGDPDRGHEQYFGPGTRLTVT.

This clonotype was counted many times. The chain has TRBV5-1 and TRBJ1-4; D perhaps matches TRBD1 (6 bases). The CDR3 is 14 amino acids. V was shortened by 2 bases and J by 8 bases, with 13 bases between the two germline ends. CDR1 and CDR2 from the germline V gene are SGHRS and YFSETQ. The CDR3: CASSLQQGGEKLFF. CDR3 sequence (DNA): TGCGCCAGCAGCTTACAACAGGGTGGCGAAAAACTGTTTTTT.

There are many counts of this clonotype. The chain has TRBV6-5 and TRBJ2-7, with a tentative D call TRBD1 (5 bases). V gave up 7 bases and J gave up 0 bases, with 13 bases separating them. The CDR3 length is 14 residues. Germline V gives CDR1 MNHEY, CDR2 SVGAGI. The CDR3 bases are TGTGCCAGCACTCACAGGCTTATCTCCTACGAGCAGTACTTC. Residues: CASTHRLISYEQYF.

This clonotype appeared many times. The chain combines TRBV6-5 with TRBJ2-4; 8 bases map to TRBD2. The CDR3 loop spans 15 amino acids. The trim removed 2 bases at V and 2 bases at J, leaving 2 bases unmatched. Germline V gene data show CDR1 as MNHEY and CDR2 as SVGAGI. The chain's CDR3 is CASSYTGGPKNIQYF. Written as DNA, the CDR3 is TGTGCCAGCAGTTACACGGGAGGGCCCAAAAACATTCAGTACTTC.

This clonotype was seen at least ten times. This sequence joins TRBV13 and TRBJ2-1, with 8 bases fitting TRBD2. Germline lookup yields CDR1 PRHDT and CDR2 FYEKMQ (reference sequence). The CDR3 is 14 residues long. V lost 1 base and J lost 8; bases outside the gene matches: 4. The CDR3 is CASSLAGGLDEQFF. The DNA for the CDR3 is TGTGCCAGCAGCTTAGCGGGGGGGCTGGATGAGCAGTTCTTC.

This chain connects TRBV5-8 to TRBJ1-6; D gene uncertain. Germline loops: CDR1 SGHTS, CDR2 YDEGEE. Deletions cut 2 bases from V and 10 bases from J, with 10 bases between. The CDR3 runs to 13 residues. The CDR3 nucleotides are TGTGCCAGCAGCTTTGATTCGAGCTCACCCCTCCACTTT. It translates to CASSFDSSSPLHF.

By its share, this clonotype is medium-sized (0.01 to 0.1%). The chain links TRBV24-1 to TRBJ2-7; tentative D call: TRBD2 (6 bases). CDR3 length equals 14 residues. Germline values: CDR1 KGHDR, CDR2 SFDVKD. V was shortened by 3 bases and J by 5 bases, with 13 bases between the two germline ends. CDR3 residues: CATSDGYGGDEQYF. For the CDR3, the DNA is TGTGCCACCAGTGATGGATACGGAGGGGACGAGCAGTACTTC.

This clonotype was seen many times. The rearrangement uses TRBV28 and TRBJ1-2; a weak D match, TRBD1 (5 bases). The length of the CDR3 is 14 residues. The V end was cut by 5 bases, the J end by 3 bases, with 13 bases between. Germline V gives CDR1 MDHEN, CDR2 SYDVKM. The CDR3 sequence is CASSLPGVYYGYTF. CDR3 DNA: TGTGCCAGCAGTCTCCCGGGGGTGTACTATGGCTACACCTTC.

J is TRBJ1-1 and V is TRBV28; maybe TRBD1 (5 bases). The CDR3 is 14 residues long. Trimming left V 7 bases short and J 6 bases short, with 18 bases between. Germline lookup yields CDR1 MDHEN and CDR2 SYDVKM. The CDR3 sequence: CASTPGRGLAEAFF. The CDR3 DNA follows: TGTGCCAGCACCCCGGGGCGGGGTTTGGCTGAAGCTTTCTTT.

This clonotype was counted a few times. The chain is built from TRBV15 and TRBJ1-2; 8 bases line up with TRBD1. The CDR3 consists of 14 residues. From germline, CDR1 is LNHNV and CDR2 YYDKDF (reference sequence). After removal of 6 bases from V and 4 bases from J, the junction contained 7 bases not matched to a gene. In nucleotides, the CDR3 is TGTGCCACCAGTTGGGGACAGGAGAGCTATGGCTACACCTTC. This translates into CATSWGQESYGYTF.

This clonotype showed up many times. The J gene is TRBJ1-5, the V gene TRBV3-1; a possible D gene is TRBD1 (5 bases). V was shortened by 2 bases and J by 4 bases, with 9 bases between the two germline ends. The V gene's germline CDR1 is LGHDT and CDR2 YNNKEL (reference sequence). This CDR3 comprises 14 residues. The CDR3 sequence is CASSQTGENQPQHF. In DNA form, the CDR3 reads TGTGCCAGCAGCCAAACAGGTGAAAATCAGCCCCAGCATTTT.

This clonotype occurred many times. As DNA, the CDR3 is TGTGCCAGCAGTTTAGGGCTAGCGGGTTACAATGAGCAGTTCTTC. Translation gives CASSLGLAGYNEQFF. The J gene is TRBJ2-1, the V gene TRBV27; TRBD2 matches 8 bases. CDR1 is MNHEY, CDR2 SMNVEV, per germline (reference sequence). The CDR3 is made up of 15 amino acids. V was pared by 2 bases and J by 4 bases, with 4 bases of the junction left unmatched.

This clonotype was picked up many times. The chain has TRBV7-3 and TRBJ2-3; D gene uncertain. Trimming took 0 bases from V and 5 from J, leaving 12 bases between them. The CDR3 runs 15 residues. Germline assignment: CDR1 SGHTA and CDR2 FQGTGA. In DNA form, the CDR3 reads TGTGCCAGCAGCTTAACGATCCAGCCCGAAGATACGCAGTATTTT. Its translation: CASSLTIQPEDTQYF.

This clonotype was found many times. V and J are TRBV12-3 or TRBV12-4 and TRBJ2-2; TRBD2 might be the D (5 bases). Between the trimmed V and J ends, which lost 2 bases and 7 bases, there was a span of 17 bases. The CDR3 is 16 amino acids. Here the CDR3 reads CASSLSGSLVVGELFF. DNA of the CDR3: TGTGCCAGCAGTTTAAGTGGCTCACTAGTGGTCGGGGAGCTGTTTTTT.

The sample holds many counts of this clonotype. The chain recombines TRBV28 with TRBJ2-7; no firm D call. V was shortened by 6 bases and J by 2 bases, with 14 bases between the two germline ends. Germline V CDR1 and CDR2: MDHEN, SYDVKM. The CDR3 has 14 residues. The CDR3 coding sequence is TGTGCCAGCAGCCGGACCTCATTAGCCTACGAGCAGTACTTC. It translates to CASSRTSLAYEQYF.

This clonotype was picked up many times. This chain uses TRBV4-2 with TRBJ1-3; possible D gene TRBD1, 5 bases. Trimming left V 0 bases short and J 1 base short, with 7 bases between. Germline V gives CDR1 LGHNA, CDR2 YNFKEQ. This CDR3 is built from 15 residues. The CDR3 bases are TGTGCCAGCAGCCAAGAAGCAGGGTCTGGAAACACCATATATTTT. This sequence encodes CASSQEAGSGNTIYF.